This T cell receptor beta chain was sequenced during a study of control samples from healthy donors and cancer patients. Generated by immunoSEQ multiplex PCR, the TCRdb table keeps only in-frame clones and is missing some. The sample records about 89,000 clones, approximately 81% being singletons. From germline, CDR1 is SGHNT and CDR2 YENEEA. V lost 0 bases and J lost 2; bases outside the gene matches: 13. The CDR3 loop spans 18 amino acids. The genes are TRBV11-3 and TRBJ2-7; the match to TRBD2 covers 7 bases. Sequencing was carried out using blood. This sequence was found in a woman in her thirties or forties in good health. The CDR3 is CASSLDPILQRGAYEQYF. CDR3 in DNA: TGTGCCAGCAGCTTAGACCCCATACTTCAGCGGGGAGCCTACGAGCAGTACTTC.